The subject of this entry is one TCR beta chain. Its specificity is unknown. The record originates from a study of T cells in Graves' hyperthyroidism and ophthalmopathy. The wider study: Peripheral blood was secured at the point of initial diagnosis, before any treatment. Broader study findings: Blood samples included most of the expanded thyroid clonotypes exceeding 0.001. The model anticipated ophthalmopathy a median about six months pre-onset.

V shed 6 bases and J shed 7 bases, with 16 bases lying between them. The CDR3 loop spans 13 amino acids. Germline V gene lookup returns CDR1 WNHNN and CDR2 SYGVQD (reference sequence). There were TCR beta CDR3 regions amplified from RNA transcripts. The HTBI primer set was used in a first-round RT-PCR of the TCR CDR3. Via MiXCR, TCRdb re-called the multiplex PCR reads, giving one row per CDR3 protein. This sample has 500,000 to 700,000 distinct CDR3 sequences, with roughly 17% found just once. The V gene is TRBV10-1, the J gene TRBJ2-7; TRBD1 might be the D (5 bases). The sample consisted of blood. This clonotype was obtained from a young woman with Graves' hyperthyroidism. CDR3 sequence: CASSADHKGEQYF. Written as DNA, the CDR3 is TGCGCCAGCAGCGCGGATCACAAGGGGGAGCAGTACTTC.